Listed here is a single T cell receptor beta chain. The data were obtained in a study of blood T cell repertoires in COVID-19. This CDR3 has 14 amino acids. V lost 8 bases to trimming and J lost 0 bases; unmatched junction nucleotides: 6. The germline V gene has CDR1 LNHDA and CDR2 SQIVND (reference sequence). The data were produced by immunoSEQ multiplex PCR, yet TCRdb's version contains in-frame clones alone and is incomplete. The sample has around 310,000 clones; approximately 87% are singletons. This chain joins TRBV19 and TRBJ1-2, with 7 bases aligning to TRBD1. The sequenced sample consisted of peripheral blood. This TCR came from a woman aged 50 to 60 with active or convalescent COVID-19. The CDR3 nucleotides read TGTGCCAGTCACCCCAGGGGGGCTAACTATGGCTACACCTTC. It codes for CASHPRGANYGYTF.